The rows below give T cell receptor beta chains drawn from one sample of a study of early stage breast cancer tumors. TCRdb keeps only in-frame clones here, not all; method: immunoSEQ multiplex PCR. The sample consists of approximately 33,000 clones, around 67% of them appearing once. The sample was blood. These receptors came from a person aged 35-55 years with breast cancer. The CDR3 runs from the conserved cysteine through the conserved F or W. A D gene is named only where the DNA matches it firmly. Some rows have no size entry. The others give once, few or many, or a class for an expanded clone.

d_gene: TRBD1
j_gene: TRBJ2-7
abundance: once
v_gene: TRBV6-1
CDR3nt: TGTGCCAGCACTATAGTGGGACAGGGGTACGAGCAGTACTTC
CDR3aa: CASTIVGQGYEQYF

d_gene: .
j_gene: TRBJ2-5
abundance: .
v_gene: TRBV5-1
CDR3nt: TGCGCCAGCAGCTTGGGAACTAGAGTGGGGAGCCAGTACTTC
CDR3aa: CASSLGTRVGSQYF

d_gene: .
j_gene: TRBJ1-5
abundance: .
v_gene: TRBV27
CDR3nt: TGTGCCAGCAGTTCCGGGGACTTAAATCAGCCCCAGCATTTT
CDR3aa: CASSSGDLNQPQHF

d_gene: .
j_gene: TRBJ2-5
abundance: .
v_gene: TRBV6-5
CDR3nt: TGTGCCAGCAGTTACCGGGACGGGCAAGAGACCCAGTACTTC
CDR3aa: CASSYRDGQETQYF

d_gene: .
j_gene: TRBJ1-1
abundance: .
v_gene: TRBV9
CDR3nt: TGTGCCAGCAGCGTAGGAACGAACACTGAAGCTTTCTTT
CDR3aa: CASSVGTNTEAFF

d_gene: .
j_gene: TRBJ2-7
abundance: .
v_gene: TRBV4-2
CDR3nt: TGTGCCAGCAGCCCCAGAAAGCAGGGGCGCGGGACCGAGCAGTACTTC
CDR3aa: CASSPRKQGRGTEQYF

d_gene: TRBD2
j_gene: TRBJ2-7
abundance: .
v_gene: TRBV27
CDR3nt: TGTGCCAGCAGTCCACAAAAGCGGGGGGCGTACGAGCAGTACTTC
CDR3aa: CASSPQKRGAYEQYF

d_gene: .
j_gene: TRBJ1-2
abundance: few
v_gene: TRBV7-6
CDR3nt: TGTGCCAGCAGCTTAGTCGCGGGAACGGGCTACACCTTC
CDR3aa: CASSLVAGTGYTF

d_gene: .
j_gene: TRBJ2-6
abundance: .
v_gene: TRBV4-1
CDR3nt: TGCGCCAGCAGCCAAACTTCAGGCTCTGGGGCCAACGTCCTGACTTTC
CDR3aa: CASSQTSGSGANVLTF

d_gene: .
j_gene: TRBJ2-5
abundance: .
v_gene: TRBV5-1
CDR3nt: TGCGCCAGCAGCTTGGCCTCTATGCAAGAGACCCAGTACTTC
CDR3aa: CASSLASMQETQYF

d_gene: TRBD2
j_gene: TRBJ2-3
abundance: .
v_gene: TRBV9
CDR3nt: TGTGCCAGCAGCTCACCCCCGGGGGGATCCACAGATACGCAGTATTTT
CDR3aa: CASSSPPGGSTDTQYF

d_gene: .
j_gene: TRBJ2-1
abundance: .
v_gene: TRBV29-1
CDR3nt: TGCAGCGTTAATTTGGTAGTCGATGAGCAGTTCTTC
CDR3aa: CSVNLVVDEQFF

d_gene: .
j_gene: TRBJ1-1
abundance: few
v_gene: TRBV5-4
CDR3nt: TGTGCCAGCAGCTTGGGTTGGCAGGGCGGCACTGAAGCTTTCTTT
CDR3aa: CASSLGWQGGTEAFF

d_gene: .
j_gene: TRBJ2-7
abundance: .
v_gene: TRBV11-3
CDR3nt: TGTGCCAGCAGCTTAGGCCCAGACCGCTACGAGCAGTACTTC
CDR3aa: CASSLGPDRYEQYF

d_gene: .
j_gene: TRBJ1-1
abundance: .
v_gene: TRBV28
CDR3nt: TGTGCCAGCCGGACAGAAATCAAGAAAGCTTTCTTT
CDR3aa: CASRTEIKKAFF

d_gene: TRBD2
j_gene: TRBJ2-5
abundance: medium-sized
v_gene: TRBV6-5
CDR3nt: TGTGCCAGCACCTTAGCGGGAGGGCCGGGGGAGACCCAGTACTTC
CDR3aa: CASTLAGGPGETQYF

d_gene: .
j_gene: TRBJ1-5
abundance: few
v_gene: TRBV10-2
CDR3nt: TGCGCCAGCAGTGAGTCAGGGGGGCGTCAGCCCCAGCATTTT
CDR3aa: CASSESGGRQPQHF

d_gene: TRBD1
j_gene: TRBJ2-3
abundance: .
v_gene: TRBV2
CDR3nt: TGTGCCAGCAGTGAGACAGGGGGCACAGATACGCAGTATTTT
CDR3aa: CASSETGGTDTQYF

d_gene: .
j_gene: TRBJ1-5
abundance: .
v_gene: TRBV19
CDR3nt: TGTGCCAGTAGTGTAGCAGTAAATCAGCCCCAGCATTTT
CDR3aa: CASSVAVNQPQHF

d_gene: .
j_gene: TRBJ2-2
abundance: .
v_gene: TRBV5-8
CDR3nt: TGTGCCAGCAGCTTGGTAGTACTTCCGACCGGGGAGCTGTTTTTT
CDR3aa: CASSLVVLPTGELFF

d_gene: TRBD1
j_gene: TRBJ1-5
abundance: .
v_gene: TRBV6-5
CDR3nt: TGTGCCAGCAGGAACCGGGACAGGGGGTATCAGCCCCAGCATTTT
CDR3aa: CASRNRDRGYQPQHF

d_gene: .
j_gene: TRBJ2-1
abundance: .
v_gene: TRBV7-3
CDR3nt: TGTGCCAGCAGCTTAATGTGGGGAGACAATGAGCAGTTCTTC
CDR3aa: CASSLMWGDNEQFF

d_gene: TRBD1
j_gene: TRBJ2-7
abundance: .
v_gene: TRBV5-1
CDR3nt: TGCGCCAGCAGCCCCCGACAGGGCACCTACGAGCAGTACTTC
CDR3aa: CASSPRQGTYEQYF

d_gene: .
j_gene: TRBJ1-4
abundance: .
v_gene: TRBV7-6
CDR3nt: TGTGCCAGCAGCTTAGCGGAGGGTGAAAAACTGTTTTTT
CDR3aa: CASSLAEGEKLFF

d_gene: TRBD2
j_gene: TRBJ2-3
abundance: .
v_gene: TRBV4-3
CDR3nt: TGCGCCAGCAGCCAAGTGGCGGGAGGGTTCGGCACAGATACGCAGTATTTT
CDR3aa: CASSQVAGGFGTDTQYF

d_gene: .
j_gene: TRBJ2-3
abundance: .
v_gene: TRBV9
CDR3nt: TGTGCCAGCAGCGTAGCTCCGGCGGGGAGCACAGATACGCAGTATTTT
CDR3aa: CASSVAPAGSTDTQYF

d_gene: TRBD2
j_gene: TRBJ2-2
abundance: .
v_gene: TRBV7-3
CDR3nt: TGTGCCAGCAGCCCCCGGACTAGCGTAGAAACCGGGGAGCTGTTTTTT
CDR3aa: CASSPRTSVETGELFF

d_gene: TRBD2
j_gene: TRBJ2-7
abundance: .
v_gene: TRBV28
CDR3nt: TGTGCCAGCAGTTCTACTAGCGCCACGACCTACGAGCAGTACTTC
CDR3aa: CASSSTSATTYEQYF

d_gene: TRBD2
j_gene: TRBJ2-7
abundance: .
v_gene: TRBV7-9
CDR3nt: TGTGCCAGCAGCTTATGGGGGACTAGCGGGAGGGCCGGGGGCGAGCAGTACTTC
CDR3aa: CASSLWGTSGRAGGEQYF